These 16 T cell receptor beta chains came from one sample sequenced in a study of shared clonotypes between healthy human individuals. Generated by immunoSEQ multiplex PCR, the TCRdb table keeps only in-frame clones and is missing some. This sample has 2,500,000 or so clones; around nine tenths occur once, and the top ten carry around 0.14%. Sequenced input: naive CD4+ T cells sorted from blood. Subset here: CD45RA+ positively selected. These receptors came from a man in his late teens or twenties in good health.

The CDR3 region is CASSQDQMALNTGELFF. As DNA, the CDR3 is TGCGCCAGCAGCCAAGATCAAATGGCCCTGAACACCGGGGAGCTGTTTTTT. The rearrangement links TRBV4-3 to TRBJ2-2; D unclear. Trimming removed 0 bases at V and 1 base at J, with 12 bases between. The CDR3 runs 17 residues. Germline CDR1 is LGHNA and CDR2 is YSLEER.

The J gene is TRBJ2-7, the V gene TRBV7-2; 12 bases are shared with TRBD2. The CDR3 has 16 amino acids. Germline CDR1 SGHTA, CDR2 FQGNSA. The V segment lost 1 base and the J segment 7 bases; nucleotides outside the gene matches: 8. The CDR3 spells CASSLGTSGAAWEQYF. The CDR3 DNA is TGTGCCAGCAGCTTAGGGACTAGCGGGGCGGCATGGGAGCAGTACTTC.

The chain employs TRBV7-2 and TRBJ2-7; 8 bases line up with TRBD2. Germline V gene lookup returns CDR1 SGHTA and CDR2 FQGNSA. There are 15 residues in the CDR3. Trimming at V came to 3 bases and at J to 3 bases, leaving 7 bases not matched to a gene. DNA of the CDR3: TGTGCCAGCAGCTTGGGGGGACTAGGGGGCTACGAGCAGTACTTC. It codes for CASSLGGLGGYEQYF.

This clone came up a few times. V and J are TRBV30 and TRBJ1-5; no clear D gene. The CDR3 covers 13 residues. V shed 5 bases and J shed 0 bases, with 8 bases lying between them. Germline V gene lookup returns CDR1 GTSNPN and CDR2 SVGIG (reference sequence). The CDR3 DNA is TGTGCCTGGGGGGAAAATAGCAATCAGCCCCAGCATTTT. Translated, it gives CAWGENSNQPQHF.

V usage is TRBV19 and J usage is TRBJ2-7, with D perhaps TRBD2 (5 bases). V was trimmed by 5 bases and J by 7 bases, leaving 21 bases between them. Germline values: CDR1 LNHDA, CDR2 SQIVND (reference sequence). CDR3 size: 15 residues. CDR3 in DNA: TGTGCCAGTAGTCCGGAAGGGAGACGGGTCTGGGAGCAGTACTTC. Its translation: CASSPEGRRVWEQYF.

This chain connects TRBV7-2 to TRBJ2-3, with D possibly being TRBD2 (6 bases). The germline V gene has CDR1 SGHTA and CDR2 FQGNSA. The V and J ends lost 4 bases and 10 bases respectively, with 12 bases between them. The CDR3 loop spans 12 amino acids. In DNA form, the CDR3 reads TGTGCCAGCAGCTGGGCTGGGGAGGCGCAGTATTTT. Its protein is CASSWAGEAQYF.

The table lists this clone with a few counts. The sample has other DNA sequences that encode this CDR3 too. CDR3 bases: TGCAGTGCTAGGGGAGAAGCTTTCTTT. Translating it yields CSARGEAFF. The chain carries TRBV20-1 and TRBJ1-1, with D unclear. CDR1 is DFQATT, CDR2 SNEGSKA, per germline (reference sequence). V was pared by 3 bases and J by 8 bases, with 4 bases between. CDR3 length: 9 residues.

With regard to this clone: This specimen includes other DNA sequences encoding the same CDR3. This sequence joins TRBV7-9 and TRBJ1-1; D call uncertain. The germline V and J ends were trimmed by 3 bases and 1 base, with 6 bases remaining between them. This CDR3 is 13 amino acids long. Germline V gene lookup returns CDR1 SEHNR and CDR2 FQNEAQ (reference sequence). The CDR3 DNA reads as TGTGCCAGCAGCTTCGGGTCGAACACTGAAGCTTTCTTT. Translating gives CASSFGSNTEAFF.

The chain has TRBV19 and TRBJ2-1; tentatively, D is TRBD1 (6 bases). Germline values: CDR1 LNHDA, CDR2 SQIVND (reference sequence). The CDR3 loop spans 15 amino acids. Trimming removed 4 bases from V and 3 bases from J, with 13 bases in between. This CDR3 reads CASSKGQNFYNEQFF. The CDR3 DNA follows: TGTGCCAGTAGTAAAGGACAGAACTTCTACAATGAGCAGTTCTTC.

The chain couples TRBV14 to TRBJ2-7, with D possibly TRBD1 on 5 matching bases. This CDR3 is built from 12 residues. Trimming removed 0 bases at V and 8 bases at J, with 8 bases between. Per germline, CDR1 SGHDN and CDR2 FVKESK. The CDR3 coding sequence is TGTGCCAGCAGCCAAGATCGGACAAAGCAGTACTTC. This gives the protein CASSQDRTKQYF. Based on the CDR3 plus reference TRBV14 and TRBJ2-7, the full variable domain is EAGVTQFPSHSVIEKGQTVTLRCDPISGHDNLYWYRRVMGKEIKFLLHFVKESKQDESGMPNNRFLAERTGGTYSTLKVQPAELEDSGVYFCASSQDRTKQYFGPGTRLTVT.

This clone was detected only once. V usage is TRBV11-2 and J usage is TRBJ2-7; D is uncertain. This CDR3 region has 12 residues. V lost 4 bases and J 6 bases, leaving 10 bases between the germline ends. Looked up from germline, CDR1 is SGHAT and CDR2 is FQNNGV. The CDR3 protein is CASSSTRVEQYF. CDR3 sequence (DNA): TGTGCCAGCAGCTCTACTCGGGTCGAGCAGTACTTC.

The CDR3 nucleotides are TGCGCCAGCAGCCAAGATCTTCCTGCCGACTACGAGCAGTACTTC. This encodes CASSQDLPADYEQYF. The chain recombines TRBV4-1 with TRBJ2-5; no reliable D call. The J call may be incorrect, as the DNA end agrees better with TRBJ2-7. Germline V gene data show CDR1 as MGHRA and CDR2 as YSYEKL. The CDR3 is 15 amino acids.

CDR3 nucleotides: TGTGCCAGCTCACCACAACACCGGGACAAATGGTTCCATGAGCAGTTCTTC. Translating it yields CASSPQHRDKWFHEQFF. The chain recombines TRBV18 with TRBJ2-1; D is possibly TRBD1 (6 bases). CDR3 length equals 17 residues. CDR1 is KGHSH and CDR2 is LQKENI in the germline V gene. Trimming removed 1 base from V and 8 bases from J, with 21 bases in between.

This rearrangement joins TRBV29-1 to TRBJ1-2, with a weak D call TRBD1 (5 bases). CDR3 length equals 11 residues. Trimming removed 5 bases from V and 8 bases from J, with 12 bases in between. Germline CDR1 SQVTM, CDR2 ANQGSEA. The CDR3 loop reads CSVYVRGGYTF. DNA of the CDR3: TGCAGCGTTTATGTCCGGGGGGGCTACACCTTC.

The chain has TRBV5-1 and TRBJ1-4, with TRBD1 matching 10 bases. The CDR3 is 17 residues long. In germline, CDR1 is SGHRS, CDR2 YFSETQ. J gave up 4 bases and V 1 base, and 7 bases lay outside the gene matches. DNA of the CDR3: TGCGCCAGCAGCTTGTGGGGGACAGGGGATAATAATGAAAAACTGTTTTTT. This sequence encodes CASSLWGTGDNNEKLFF.

In the case of this clone: The sample contains more than one DNA sequence encoding this CDR3. The chain is built from TRBV2 and TRBJ1-1; no definite D call. V lost 7 bases to trimming and J lost 1 base, with 4 bases between them. The CDR3 loop spans 11 amino acids. Per germline, CDR1 SNHLY and CDR2 FYNNEI. The DNA for the CDR3 is TGTGCCAGCACGGCGAACACTGAAGCTTTCTTT. It is translated as CASTANTEAFF.